This section outlines one T cell receptor beta chain sequence together with its context. Sequenced by immunoSEQ multiplex PCR; TCRdb stores in-frame clones only, minus some. The sample yields about 130,000 clones, around 90% seen once. These data come from a study of T cell responses to AZD1222 COVID-19 vaccine. The junction had 10 bases not matched to a gene; V was cut back by 6 bases and J by 5 bases. The CDR3 has 16 residues. Germline lookup yields CDR1 LNHDA and CDR2 SQIVND (reference sequence). The source of this sequence is an adult who received the AZD1222 COVID-19 vaccine. The chain is built from TRBV19 and TRBJ1-1, with 12 bases matching TRBD1. Here the sequenced sample was peripheral blood, taken 28 days after the second AZD1222 dose. The CDR3 bases are TGTGCCAGTAGGACTGGGACAGGGGGCCGAGGGACTGAAGCTTTCTTT. Amino acid sequence: CASRTGTGGRGTEAFF. Combining the CDR3 with reference TRBV19 and TRBJ1-1 gives the whole variable domain DGGITQSPKYLFRKEGQNVTLSCEQNLNHDAMYWYRQDPGQGLRLIYYSQIVNDFQKGDIAEGYSVSREKKESFPLTVTSAQKNPTAFYLCASRTGTGGRGTEAFFGQGTRLTVV.